This TCR beta chain derives from a study of cytomegalovirus exposure and HLA in healthy donors (dated by TCRdb to 2016 to 2017). The study in broad terms: An earlier analysis of 587 of the donors reported 250 to 300 Gb of sequence data and 117 million unique TCR beta sequences from roughly 200 million T cells. An early release that covered 500 to 800 HLA-typed donors contained approximately 300 gigabases of sequencing data and tens of millions of unique TCR sequences. Of the roughly 400 genotyped donors, 81% were placed in the genetic ancestry cluster associated with self-reported Caucasian donors. The aim of the study was to test whether cataloging public T cell receptors could identify signatures of past pathogen exposure. Using immunosequencing, the study profiled T cell repertoires from around 680 subjects and related those repertoires to cytomegalovirus serostatus. A separate validation cohort of 100 to 150 different subjects was used in addition to the approximately 610-subject first cohort. To predict cytomegalovirus infection status, the study combined high-throughput TCR immunosequencing, statistical association of individual TCRs with disease status, and machine learning. A later analysis re-examined previously published TCR beta repertoires from about 670 donors and added high-resolution HLA genotyping to investigate patterns of TCR occurrence. The later analysis used no new phenotypic data to find candidate immune exposures, relying instead on TCR beta sequences and their occurrence across donors. An earlier analysis of about 600 of the donors used high-throughput TCR beta sequencing to judge whether each TCR beta V gene segment behaved as functional or pseudogenic. Donor age, sex, ethnicity and CMV serostatus were compiled alongside the repertoire data. A later genetic analysis used genome-wide SNP genotypes for 398 of the 666 donors, treating that subset as a discovery cohort. Every repertoire in the discovery cohort had been generated on one and the same sequencing platform. Both class I and class II loci were covered by HLA typing, at four-digit resolution. Typing coverage differed by locus: A, B, C, DRB1 and DQB1 were typed in about 629-640 donors, DQA1 in about 550, DPA1 in around 600, and DPB1 in about 450. Because of strong linkage in the cohort, 4 to 6 DR-DQ haplotypes were treated as single units for association and clustering. On average, roughly 240,000 unique TCR beta nucleotide sequences were sequenced per donor among a few hundred genotyped donors of the cohort, with roughly 18% of those sequences being non-productive.

V loses 0 bases of germline sequence and J loses 2 bases, and the interval between the two ends is 11 bases. The CDR3 spans 15 residues, from the cysteine through the phenylalanine. Left in the record is the CDR3 DNA by itself, 45 bases read in frame from the first base. CDR1 and CDR2, per the germline V gene, are MGHRA and YSYEKL. Notes on this clone: Its antigen remains undetermined. No much larger clonotype is one base removed from it; base qualities were not supplied.

The cohort was made up of 500 to 850 healthy bone marrow donors. All cohort members were sampled while nominally healthy, although unrecorded immune exposures were likely present. The donor was CMV seronegative and belonged to the group of 380 or so seronegative cohort members. A peripheral blood sample was provided by each donor, and peripheral blood mononuclear cells were used for TCR beta sequencing. Genomic DNA was extracted from the blood cell samples with the Qiagen DNeasy Blood Extraction Kit. Library preparation was by the immunoSEQ multiplex PCR assay. For the multiplex PCR, a mixture combining 60 forward primers for TCR Vbeta segments and 13 reverse primers for TCR Jbeta segments was used. The CDR3 region of rearranged TCR beta genes was amplified from genomic DNA with a multiplex PCR assay. The Illumina HiSeq System was used to sequence the amplified TCR beta libraries as 87-base-pair reads. As for the original processing: A later analysis counted tens of millions of unique TCR beta chains across the roughly 700 repertoires, and some 11 million of these chains were shared by at least two donors. A nearest-neighbor algorithm error-corrected the raw reads and collapsed the reads into unique sequences, merging closely related sequences to remove PCR and sequencing errors. V, D and J gene segments were assigned by aligning CDR3 sequences to IMGT reference sequences. Each retained sequence needed at least a six-nucleotide match to both a V gene segment and a J gene segment. Rearrangements were called productive when the CDR3 lacked stop codons and stayed in frame with V and J; all others were non-productive. Following IMGT convention, CDR3 was defined as the stretch from the second conserved V-encoded cysteine to the conserved J-encoded phenylalanine. In an earlier analysis of 587 of the donors, sequences lacking an unambiguous match to a single V gene segment were excluded. In an earlier analysis of 587 of the donors, V segments were called functional above 56.7% productive rearrangements and were called segregating when the between-donor standard deviation exceeded 5%. To diagnose cytomegalovirus status from the catalog of TCR beta chain sequences, a statistical classification framework was built. In a later analysis, TCR nucleotide sequences were compared against IMGT/GENE-DB human TR gene sequences so that V and J genes could be assigned. In a later analysis, CDR3 sequences and most-parsimonious VDJ recombination scenarios were assigned using the TCRdist pipeline. In a later analysis, each TCR beta chain was defined by its CDR3 amino acid sequence together with its V-gene family, and reads lacking a unique V-gene family were excluded. A later analysis removed 450 to 600 highly shared, low-generation-probability nucleotide sequences to deal with suspected cross-contamination and a sequencing artifact. A later analysis calculated a clonal expansion index for each public chain from normalized within-repertoire ranks of inferred template counts. Generation probabilities in a later analysis came from a VDJ recombination model fitted to out-of-frame rearrangements, and those results were checked against IGoR. A later analysis scored TCR-TCR, TCR-HLA and TCR-CMV co-occurrence with hypergeometric tests, applying a repertoire-size bias correction to TCR pairs. False discovery rates were estimated in a later analysis by permuting HLA or CMV assignments 20 times. In a later analysis, co-occurring TCRs were grouped with DBSCAN, and TCRdist sequence similarity was added when clustering was performed within HLA-allele-positive subsets. Repertoires with fewer than 30,000 or more than 120,000 public chains were left out of co-occurrence clustering, as were about 5 repertoires with anomalous nucleotide sharing. Here the immuneACCESS table is served through TCRdb, limited to in-frame sequences with V and J called. Missing clones are a known gap in these copies; in checked studies unresolved V genes cover under half, and the rest lacks a known reason. V and J calls and clone size are given by that table; D and trimming were obtained from the DNA. For this sample the table gives about 120,000 clones, of which 70% to 75% were detected only once. Clones ranked in the top ten supply 1.6% of the sample.

General findings and caveats noted by the study authors: A later analysis reported that several top co-occurrence clusters appeared linked to parvovirus B19, influenza, CMV and Epstein-Barr virus. A further reported finding was that TCR beta sequences accurately predicted the HLA-A and HLA-B alleles for most subjects in the first cohort. The authors suggested that the approach could potentially be extended to other disease states and immunological phenotypes. In a later analysis, some 18,000 TCR beta sequences were associated with specific HLA alleles at a false discovery rate of 0.05. A later analysis found that most CMV-associated TCR beta chains appeared HLA-restricted, with HLA associations seemingly driven largely by CMV exposure. The earlier analysis of nearly 600 of the donors excluded some 15 rarely observed V segments, including chromosome 9 orphons, because counts were too low. Compared with equally common non-associated chains, HLA-associated TCR beta chains in a later analysis were more clonally expanded and had lower generation probabilities. When HLA alleles, especially DR and DQ, strongly co-occurred, attributing TCR associations to individual alleles was difficult. The study gave a list of more than 150 TCR beta chains associated with cytomegalovirus. In both the original and validation cohorts, the classifier was reported to diagnose cytomegalovirus status with high specificity and sensitivity. In vitro tests confirmed that a few of the cytomegalovirus-associated TCR beta chains recognize cytomegalovirus antigens. Some IMGT-functional V segments, including TRBV6-2 and TRBV6-3, could not be distinguished by the 87-base-pair reads and were therefore excluded. While some public TCRs were present in many individuals, most TCR sequences turned up only very rarely across donors. The sequencing pipeline was judged likely to have produced a cluster of highly shared sequence variants as a technical artifact. An earlier analysis of several hundred of the donors showed that most TCR beta V segments appeared in productive rearrangements either about 87% or about 30% of the time, which broadly matched IMGT annotations. The presence/absence analyses assumed that sequencing depth was roughly uniform across donors, and that assumption may not be true. V-gene and J-gene trimming of TCR beta chains was associated with a missense DCLRE1C variant in a later genetic analysis, and the association was replicated in an independent cohort. According to a later genetic analysis, donors in an Asian-associated ancestry cluster had fewer N-insertions in productive TCRs than the approximately 650-donor mean. Because HLA typing was missing for some donors at each locus, association tests included only the typed subset. Linkage disequilibrium might explain the correlated functional status among segregating V segments, but an unknown experimental factor could not be ruled out. A later analysis found that TCR association rates varied across HLA loci, with DRB1 alleles showing the most associated TCRs and HLA-C alleles the fewest. The cohort was sequenced for TCR beta chains only, and without alpha or paired-chain data the features that could be detected were limited. The only immune exposure information available for the cohort was CMV serostatus.

The source of this sequence is a woman younger than 30 in good health and CMV-seronegative. Sequencing was performed on PBMCs. The rearranged chain carries TRBV4-1 and TRBJ2-7, with the D segment identity uncertain. At the DNA level, the sequence is TGCGCCAGCAGCCAAGAGTCCCGGAGTACCTACGAGCAGTACTTC. Its translation is CASSQESRSTYEQYF.